This TCR beta chain was sequenced in a study of T cell clonality in common variable immunodeficiency. The protocol was immunoSEQ multiplex PCR, while the TCRdb copy is restricted to in-frame clones and leaves out a portion. There are tens of thousands of clones in the sample, none observed a single time. This clone appeared many times. As yet, its antigen is unknown. A read error may produce the germline difference seen at one junction end. The read is 3 residues too short to cover the CDR3 end, so that end is filled in from the germline J gene. Broader study findings: In common variable immunodeficiency, TCR beta chains reportedly carried fewer deletions and N-nucleotide insertions. Authors noted CVID clonality's cause needs subpopulation repertoire sequencing. Shared TCRbeta clones were fewer between CVID subjects than controls.

The CDR3 has 18 amino acids. CDR1 and CDR2 (germline): MRHNA, SNTAGT. The chain joins TRBV6-4 to TRBJ2-7, with TRBD2 matching over 8 bases. The TCR sequence derives from a person aged 18 to 75 in good health. The sequencing input was peripheral blood mononuclear cells. The sequenced part of the CDR3 DNA is TGTGCCAGCAGGGACTACTTCATTCTCAGCGGGAGCTCCTACGAG. Protein sequence: CASRDYFILSGSSYE. The whole CDR3 is CASRDYFILSGSSYEQYF.